This is a list of T cell receptor beta chains from one sample in a study of human T cells and chemical hapten exposure. TCRdb ran MiXCR on the reads and lists one entry per CDR3 protein. The sample comprises 120,000 or so distinct CDR3 sequences, more than 8.5% of which are singletons, and 1.4% rests with the top ten. The sample was whole blood. These receptors were obtained from a human donor in good health. Some clones in this sample may be carry-over from other donors' samples. Both conserved end residues are part of each CDR3.

TRBV24-1	TRBJ2-5	CATSHRTSQGETQYF
TRBV5-6	TRBJ1-5	CASSTYRTGNQPQHF
TRBV2	TRBJ2-7	CASSERVIDEQYF
TRBV4-2	TRBJ2-1	CASSQDPGQAFGRNEQFF
TRBV7-9	TRBJ2-5	CASSSPLTSGSDETQYF
TRBV6-5	TRBJ2-1	CASSSGAVGQFF
TRBV7-9	TRBJ2-2	CASSPTAGGRSHTGELFF
TRBV29-1	TRBJ1-1	CSVELTVEAFF
TRBV4-1	TRBJ2-1	CASSQEAGGYNEQFF
TRBV12-3/TRBV12-4	TRBJ1-5	CASSYHFLRQGAQPQHF
TRBV3-1	TRBJ2-5	CASSQAHRQETQYF
TRBV11-2	TRBJ2-3	CASSDTGSDTDTQYF
TRBV29-1	TRBJ2-2	CSVEKSAGELFF
TRBV4-3	TRBJ1-2	CASSQGIGNYGYTF
TRBV27	TRBJ1-6	CASTVSRRTPRNSPLHF
TRBV20-1	TRBJ2-1	CSASNNEQFF
TRBV4-2	TRBJ2-7	CASSQEGAGGAYEQYF
TRBV27	TRBJ2-1	CASRGGLAGVNEQFF
TRBV20-1	TRBJ1-5	CSASRDRDYSNQPQHF
TRBV29-1	TRBJ1-1	CSVGFVAQGVVEAFF
TRBV7-9	TRBJ2-7	CASSLELTKGPYEQYF
TRBV12-3/TRBV12-4	TRBJ2-3	CASSSPHRLAGGSTDTQYF
TRBV29-1	TRBJ1-2	CSVEGTGFGGYTF
TRBV27	TRBJ1-5	CASSPDSSRGNQPQHF
TRBV5-1	TRBJ2-5	CASSLKGYQETQYF
TRBV7-2	TRBJ1-5	CASTQGQGGPQPQHF
TRBV6-4	TRBJ2-1	CASSPVLAGVGVSYNEQFF
TRBV11-2	TRBJ2-7	CASSLGTEEPEQYF
TRBV10-3	TRBJ1-2	CAIGPRYYGYTF
TRBV5-1	TRBJ2-3	CASSPSGAFTDTQYF
TRBV10-3	TRBJ2-7	CAIGTVTYEQYF
TRBV5-1	TRBJ2-5	CASSLVATSGRQQETQYF
TRBV20-1	TRBJ2-1	CSARDPGGAGVLDEQFF
TRBV9	TRBJ2-2	CASSVGDSNTGELFF